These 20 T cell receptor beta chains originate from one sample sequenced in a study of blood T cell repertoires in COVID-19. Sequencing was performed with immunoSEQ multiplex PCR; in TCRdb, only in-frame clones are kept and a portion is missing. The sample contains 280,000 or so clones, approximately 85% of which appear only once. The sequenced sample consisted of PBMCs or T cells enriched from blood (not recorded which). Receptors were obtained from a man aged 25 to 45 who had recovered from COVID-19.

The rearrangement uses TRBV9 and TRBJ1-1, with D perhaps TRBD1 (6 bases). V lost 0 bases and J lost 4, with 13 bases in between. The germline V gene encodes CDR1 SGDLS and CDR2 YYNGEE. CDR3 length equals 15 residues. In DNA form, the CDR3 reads TGTGCCAGCAGCGTAGGTCAGGGGCCGGTCACTGAAGCTTTCTTT. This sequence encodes CASSVGQGPVTEAFF.

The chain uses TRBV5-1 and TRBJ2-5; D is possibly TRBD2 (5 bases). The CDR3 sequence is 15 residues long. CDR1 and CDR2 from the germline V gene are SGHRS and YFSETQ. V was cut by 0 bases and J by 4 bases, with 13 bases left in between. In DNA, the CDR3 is TGCGCCAGCAGCTTGGGGACTCCCCCCCCAGAGACCCAGTACTTC. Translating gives CASSLGTPPPETQYF. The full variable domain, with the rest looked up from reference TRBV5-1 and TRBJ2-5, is KAGVTQTPRYLIKTRGQQVTLSCSPISGHRSVSWYQQTPGQGLQFLFEYFSETQRNKGNFPGRFSGRQFSNSRSEMNVSTLELGDSALYLCASSLGTPPPETQYFGPGTRLLVL.

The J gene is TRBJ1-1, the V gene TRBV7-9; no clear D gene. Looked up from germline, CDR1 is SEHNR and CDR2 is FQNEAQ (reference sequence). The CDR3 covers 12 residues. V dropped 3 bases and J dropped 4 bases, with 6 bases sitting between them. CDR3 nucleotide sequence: TGTGCCAGCAGCTTTCGGTCCACTGAAGCTTTCTTT. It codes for CASSFRSTEAFF. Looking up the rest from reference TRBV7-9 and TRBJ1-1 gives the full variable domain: DTGVSQNPRHKITKRGQNVTFRCDPISEHNRLYWYRQTLGQGPEFLTYFQNEAQLEKSRLLSDRFSAERPKGSFSTLEIQRTEQGDSAMYLCASSFRSTEAFFGQGTRLTVV.

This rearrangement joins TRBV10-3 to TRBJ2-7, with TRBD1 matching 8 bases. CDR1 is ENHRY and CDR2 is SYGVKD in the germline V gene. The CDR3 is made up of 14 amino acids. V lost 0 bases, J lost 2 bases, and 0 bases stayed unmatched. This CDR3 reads CAISESGQAYEQYF. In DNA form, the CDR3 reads TGTGCCATCAGTGAGTCGGGACAGGCCTACGAGCAGTACTTC.

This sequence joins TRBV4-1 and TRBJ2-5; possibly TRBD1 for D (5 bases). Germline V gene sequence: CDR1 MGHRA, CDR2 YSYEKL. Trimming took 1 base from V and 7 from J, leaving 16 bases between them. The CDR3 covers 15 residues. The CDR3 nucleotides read TGCGCCAGCAGCCAAGTTGGGGCAGGAAGAGGGACCCAGTACTTC. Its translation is CASSQVGAGRGTQYF.

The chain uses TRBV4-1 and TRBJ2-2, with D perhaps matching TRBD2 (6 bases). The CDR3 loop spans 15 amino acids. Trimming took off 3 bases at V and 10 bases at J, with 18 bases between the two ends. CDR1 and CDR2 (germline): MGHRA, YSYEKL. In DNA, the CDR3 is TGCGCCAGCAGCCAGCTTAAGGAGGGTCTGGCGGAGCTGTTTTTT. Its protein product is CASSQLKEGLAELFF.

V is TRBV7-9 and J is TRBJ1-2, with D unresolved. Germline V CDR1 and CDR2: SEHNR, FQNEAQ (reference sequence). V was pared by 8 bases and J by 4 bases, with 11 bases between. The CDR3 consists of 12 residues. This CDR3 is CASSPAGYGYTF. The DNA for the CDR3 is TGTGCCAGCTCCCCGGCGGGCTATGGCTACACCTTC. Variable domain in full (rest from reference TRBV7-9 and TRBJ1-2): DTGVSQNPRHKITKRGQNVTFRCDPISEHNRLYWYRQTLGQGPEFLTYFQNEAQLEKSRLLSDRFSAERPKGSFSTLEIQRTEQGDSAMYLCASSPAGYGYTFGSGTRLTVV.

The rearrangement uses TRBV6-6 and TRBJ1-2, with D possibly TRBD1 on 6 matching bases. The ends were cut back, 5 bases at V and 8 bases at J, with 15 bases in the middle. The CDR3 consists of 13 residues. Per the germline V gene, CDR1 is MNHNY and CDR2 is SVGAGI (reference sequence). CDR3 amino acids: CASSPGAAGGYTF. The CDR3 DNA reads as TGTGCCAGCAGTCCAGGGGCTGCTGGAGGCTACACCTTC.

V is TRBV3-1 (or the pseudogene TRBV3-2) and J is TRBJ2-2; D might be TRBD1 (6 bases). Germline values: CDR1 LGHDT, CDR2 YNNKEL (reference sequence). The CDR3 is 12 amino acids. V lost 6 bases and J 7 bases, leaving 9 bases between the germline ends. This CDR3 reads CASRPQGGELFF. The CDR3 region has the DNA TGTGCCAGCAGGCCACAGGGCGGGGAGCTGTTTTTT.

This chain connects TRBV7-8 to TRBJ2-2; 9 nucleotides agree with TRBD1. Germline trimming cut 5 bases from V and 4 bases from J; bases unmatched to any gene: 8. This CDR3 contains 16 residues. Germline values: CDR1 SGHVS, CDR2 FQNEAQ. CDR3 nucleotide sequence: TGTGCCAGCAGCCTCCGGGACAGGGCTTCCACCGGGGAGCTGTTTTTT. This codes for CASSLRDRASTGELFF.

The CDR3 nucleotides read TGTGCCAGCTCACGAGGAGACTACCTCTACAATGAGCAGTTCTTC. It yields the protein CASSRGDYLYNEQFF. V usage is TRBV18 and J usage is TRBJ2-1, with a possible D match to TRBD2 (5 bases). The CDR3 loop spans 15 amino acids. Per germline, CDR1 KGHSH and CDR2 LQKENI. Trimming stripped 4 bases from V and 3 bases from J, with 13 bases between.

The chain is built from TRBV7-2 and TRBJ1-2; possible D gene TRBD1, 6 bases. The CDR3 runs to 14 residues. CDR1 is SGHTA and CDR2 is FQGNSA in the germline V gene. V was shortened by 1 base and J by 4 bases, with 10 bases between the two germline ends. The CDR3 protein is CASSLGGQGYGYTF. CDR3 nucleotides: TGTGCCAGCAGCTTAGGGGGGCAGGGCTATGGCTACACCTTC.

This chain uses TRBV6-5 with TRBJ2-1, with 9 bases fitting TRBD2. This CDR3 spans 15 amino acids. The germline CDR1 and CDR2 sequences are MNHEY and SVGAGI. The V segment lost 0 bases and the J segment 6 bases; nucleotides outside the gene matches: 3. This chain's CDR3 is CASSYSGTSLNEQFF. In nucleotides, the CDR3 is TGTGCCAGCAGTTACTCGGGGACTAGCCTCAATGAGCAGTTCTTC.

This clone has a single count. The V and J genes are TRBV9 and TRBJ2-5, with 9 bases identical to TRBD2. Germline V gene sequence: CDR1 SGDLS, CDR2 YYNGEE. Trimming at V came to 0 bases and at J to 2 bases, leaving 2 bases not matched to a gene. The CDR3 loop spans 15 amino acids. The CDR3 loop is CASSVVSGRQETQYF. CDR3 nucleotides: TGTGCCAGCAGCGTAGTTAGCGGGAGACAAGAGACCCAGTACTTC.

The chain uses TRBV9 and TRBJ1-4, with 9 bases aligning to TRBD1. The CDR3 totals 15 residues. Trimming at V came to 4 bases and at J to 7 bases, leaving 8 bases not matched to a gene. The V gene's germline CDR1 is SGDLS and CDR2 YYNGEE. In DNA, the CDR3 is TGTGCCAGCAGCCGAAACGACAGGGGGGGTGAAAAACTGTTTTTT. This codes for CASSRNDRGGEKLFF.

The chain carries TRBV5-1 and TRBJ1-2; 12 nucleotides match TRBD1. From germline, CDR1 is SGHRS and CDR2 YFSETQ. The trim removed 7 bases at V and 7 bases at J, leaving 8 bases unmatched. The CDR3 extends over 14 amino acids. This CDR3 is CASSNGTGGFGYTF. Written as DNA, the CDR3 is TGCGCCAGCTCCAACGGGACAGGGGGCTTTGGCTACACCTTC.

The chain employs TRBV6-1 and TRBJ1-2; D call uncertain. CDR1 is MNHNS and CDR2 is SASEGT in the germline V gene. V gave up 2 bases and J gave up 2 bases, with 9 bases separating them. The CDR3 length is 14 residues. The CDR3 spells CASSEPWRNYGYTF. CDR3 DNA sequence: TGTGCCAGCAGTGAACCTTGGAGGAACTATGGCTACACCTTC.

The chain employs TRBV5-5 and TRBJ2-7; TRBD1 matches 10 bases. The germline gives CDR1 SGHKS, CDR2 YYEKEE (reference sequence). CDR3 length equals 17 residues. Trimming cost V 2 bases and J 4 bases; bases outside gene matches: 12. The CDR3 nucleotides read TGTGCCAGCAGCTTACTACCGGGACAGGGGTCTAAGTACGAGCAGTACTTC. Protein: CASSLLPGQGSKYEQYF. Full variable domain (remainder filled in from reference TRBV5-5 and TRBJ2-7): DAGVTQSPTHLIKTRGQQVTLRCSPISGHKSVSWYQQVLGQGPQFIFQYYEKEERGRGNFPDRFSARQFPNYSSELNVNALLLGDSALYLCASSLLPGQGSKYEQYFGPGTRLTVT.

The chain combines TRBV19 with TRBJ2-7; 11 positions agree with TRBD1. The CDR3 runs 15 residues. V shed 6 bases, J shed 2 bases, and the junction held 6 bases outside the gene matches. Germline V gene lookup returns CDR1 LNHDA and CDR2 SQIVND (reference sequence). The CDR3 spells CASRTGGQGAYEQYF. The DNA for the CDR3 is TGTGCCAGTAGAACCGGGGGACAGGGGGCCTACGAGCAGTACTTC.

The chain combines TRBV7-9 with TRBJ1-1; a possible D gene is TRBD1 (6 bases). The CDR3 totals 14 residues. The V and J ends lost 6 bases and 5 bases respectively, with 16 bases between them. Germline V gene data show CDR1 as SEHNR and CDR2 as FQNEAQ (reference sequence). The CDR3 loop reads CASRRTDSGTEAFF. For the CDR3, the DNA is TGTGCCAGCAGGCGGACAGACTCGGGAACTGAAGCTTTCTTT.